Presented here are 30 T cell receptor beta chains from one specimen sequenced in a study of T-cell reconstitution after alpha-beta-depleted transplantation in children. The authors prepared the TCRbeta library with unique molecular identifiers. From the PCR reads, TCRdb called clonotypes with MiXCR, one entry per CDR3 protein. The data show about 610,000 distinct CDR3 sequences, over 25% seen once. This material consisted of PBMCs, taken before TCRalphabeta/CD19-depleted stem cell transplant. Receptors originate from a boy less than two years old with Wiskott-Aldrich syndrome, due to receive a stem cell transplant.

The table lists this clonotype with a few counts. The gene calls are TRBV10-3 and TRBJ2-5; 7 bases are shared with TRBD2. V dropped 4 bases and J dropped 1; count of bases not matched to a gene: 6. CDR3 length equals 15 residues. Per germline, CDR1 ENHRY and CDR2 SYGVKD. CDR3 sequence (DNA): TGTGCCATCAGTGGGACTAGTGGTTTCCAAGAGACCCAGTACTTC. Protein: CAISGTSGFQETQYF.

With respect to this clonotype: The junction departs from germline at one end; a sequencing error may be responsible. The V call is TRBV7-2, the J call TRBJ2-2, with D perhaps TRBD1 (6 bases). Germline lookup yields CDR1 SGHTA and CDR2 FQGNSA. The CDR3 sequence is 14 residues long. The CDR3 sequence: CASTLRDNPRELFF. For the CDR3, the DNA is TGTGCCAGCACCTTACGGGACAACCCACGGGAGCTGTTTTTT. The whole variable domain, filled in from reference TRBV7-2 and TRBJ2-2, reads GAGVSQSPSNKVTEKGKDVELRCDPISGHTALYWYRQSLGQGLEFLIYFQGNSAPDKSGLPSDRFSAERTGGSVSTLTIQRTQQEDSAVYLCASTLRDNPRELFFGEGSRLTVL.

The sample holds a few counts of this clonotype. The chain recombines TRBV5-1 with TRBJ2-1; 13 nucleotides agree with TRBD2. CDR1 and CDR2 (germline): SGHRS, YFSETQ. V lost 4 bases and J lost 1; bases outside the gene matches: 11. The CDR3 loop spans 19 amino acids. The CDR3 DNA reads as TGCGCCAGCAGCAACGGGACTAGCGGGAACTGGCGGTCCTACAATGAGCAGTTCTTC. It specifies CASSNGTSGNWRSYNEQFF.

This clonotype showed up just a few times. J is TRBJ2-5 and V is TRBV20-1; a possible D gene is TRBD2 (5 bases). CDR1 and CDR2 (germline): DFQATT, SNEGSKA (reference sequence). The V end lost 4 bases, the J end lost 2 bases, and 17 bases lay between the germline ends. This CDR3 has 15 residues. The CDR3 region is CSANLGSGPQETQYF. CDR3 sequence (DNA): TGCAGTGCTAACTTGGGGAGCGGACCACAAGAGACCCAGTACTTC.

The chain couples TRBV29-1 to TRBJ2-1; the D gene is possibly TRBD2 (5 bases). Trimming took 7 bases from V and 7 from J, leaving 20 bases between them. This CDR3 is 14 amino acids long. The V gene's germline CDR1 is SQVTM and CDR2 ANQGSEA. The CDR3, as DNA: TGCAGCGCCCGACAACAGCGAGGGCAGAATGAGCAGTTCTTC. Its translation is CSARQQRGQNEQFF.

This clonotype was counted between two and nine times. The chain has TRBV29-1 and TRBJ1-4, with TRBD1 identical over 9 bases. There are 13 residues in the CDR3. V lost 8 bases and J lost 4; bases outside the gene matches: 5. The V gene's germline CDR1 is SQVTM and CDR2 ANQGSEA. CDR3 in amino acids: CSFRDRDNEKLFF. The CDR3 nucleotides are TGCAGCTTCCGGGACAGGGATAATGAAAAACTGTTTTTT.

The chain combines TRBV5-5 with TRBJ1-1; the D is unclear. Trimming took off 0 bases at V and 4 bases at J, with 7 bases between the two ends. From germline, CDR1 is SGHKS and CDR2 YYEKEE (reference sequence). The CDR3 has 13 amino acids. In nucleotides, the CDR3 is TGTGCCAGCAGCTTGGAACTGGCCACTGAAGCTTTCTTT. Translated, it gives CASSLELATEAFF.

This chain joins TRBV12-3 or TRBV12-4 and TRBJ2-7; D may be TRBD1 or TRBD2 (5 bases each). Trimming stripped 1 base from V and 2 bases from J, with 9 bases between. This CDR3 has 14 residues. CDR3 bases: TGTGCCAGCAGTTTAGGAGGGGTCGCCTACGAGCAGTACTTC. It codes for CASSLGGVAYEQYF.

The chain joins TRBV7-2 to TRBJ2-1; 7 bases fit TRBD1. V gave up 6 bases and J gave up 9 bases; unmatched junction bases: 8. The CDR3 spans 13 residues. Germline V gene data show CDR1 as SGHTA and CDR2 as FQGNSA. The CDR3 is CASRPTGTFEQFF. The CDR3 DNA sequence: TGTGCCAGCAGACCGACAGGGACCTTTGAGCAGTTCTTC.

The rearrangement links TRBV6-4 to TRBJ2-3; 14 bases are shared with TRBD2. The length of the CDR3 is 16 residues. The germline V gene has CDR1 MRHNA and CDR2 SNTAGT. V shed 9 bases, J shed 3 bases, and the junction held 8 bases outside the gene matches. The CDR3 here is CARTPGLAGETDTQYF. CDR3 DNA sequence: TGTGCCAGGACACCGGGACTAGCGGGAGAGACAGATACGCAGTATTTT.

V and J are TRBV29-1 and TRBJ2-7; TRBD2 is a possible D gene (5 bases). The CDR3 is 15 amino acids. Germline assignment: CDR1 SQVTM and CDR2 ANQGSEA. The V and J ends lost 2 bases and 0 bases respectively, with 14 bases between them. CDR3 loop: CSVESGQVSSYEQYF. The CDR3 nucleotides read TGCAGCGTTGAAAGCGGCCAGGTATCCTCCTACGAGCAGTACTTC.

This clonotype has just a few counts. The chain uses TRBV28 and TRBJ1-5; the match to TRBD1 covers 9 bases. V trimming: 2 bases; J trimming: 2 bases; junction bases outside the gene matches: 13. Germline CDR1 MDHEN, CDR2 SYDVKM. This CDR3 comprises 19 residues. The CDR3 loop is CASSLVDRTGAHGNQPQHF. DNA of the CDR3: TGTGCCAGCAGTTTAGTTGACAGGACAGGGGCGCACGGCAATCAGCCCCAGCATTTT.

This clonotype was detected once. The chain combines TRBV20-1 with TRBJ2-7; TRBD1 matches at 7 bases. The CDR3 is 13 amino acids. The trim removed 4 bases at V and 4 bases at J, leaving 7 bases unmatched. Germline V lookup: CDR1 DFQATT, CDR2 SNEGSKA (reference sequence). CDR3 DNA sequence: TGCAGTGCTATCATCGGGACAGCATACGAGCAGTACTTC. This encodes CSAIIGTAYEQYF.

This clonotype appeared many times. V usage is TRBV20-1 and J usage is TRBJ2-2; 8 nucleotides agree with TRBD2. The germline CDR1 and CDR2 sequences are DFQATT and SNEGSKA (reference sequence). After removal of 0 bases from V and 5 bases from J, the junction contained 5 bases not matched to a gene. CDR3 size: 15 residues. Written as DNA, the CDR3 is TGCAGTGCTAGAGATCCGGGACTAGAGACCGGGGAGCTGTTTTTT. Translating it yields CSARDPGLETGELFF.

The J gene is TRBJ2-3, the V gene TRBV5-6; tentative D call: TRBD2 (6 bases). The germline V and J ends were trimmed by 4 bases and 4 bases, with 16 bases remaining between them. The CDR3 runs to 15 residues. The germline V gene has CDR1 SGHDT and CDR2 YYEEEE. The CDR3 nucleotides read TGTGCCAGCAGCCAAATGCGGGGAGGTTCAGATACGCAGTATTTT. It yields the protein CASSQMRGGSDTQYF.

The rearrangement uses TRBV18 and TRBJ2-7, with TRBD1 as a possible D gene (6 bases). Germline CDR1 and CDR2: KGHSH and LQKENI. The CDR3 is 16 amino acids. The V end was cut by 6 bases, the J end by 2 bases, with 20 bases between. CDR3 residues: CASSPKPGTRTYEQYF. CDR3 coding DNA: TGTGCCAGCTCGCCGAAACCCGGGACACGCACCTACGAGCAGTACTTC.

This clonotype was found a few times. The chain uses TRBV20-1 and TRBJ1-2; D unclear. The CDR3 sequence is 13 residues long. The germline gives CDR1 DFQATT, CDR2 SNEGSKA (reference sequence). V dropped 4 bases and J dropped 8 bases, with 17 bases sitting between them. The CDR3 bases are TGCAGTGCTACCGGACGGGAACGGTGGGGCTACACCTTC. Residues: CSATGRERWGYTF.

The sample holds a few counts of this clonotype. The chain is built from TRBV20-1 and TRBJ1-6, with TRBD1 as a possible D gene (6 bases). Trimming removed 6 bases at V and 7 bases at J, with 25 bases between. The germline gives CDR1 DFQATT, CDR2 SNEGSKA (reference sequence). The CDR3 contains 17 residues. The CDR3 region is CSARQYRAAVANSPLHF. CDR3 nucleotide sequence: TGCAGTGCCAGACAGTACAGGGCGGCGGTTGCGAATTCACCCCTCCACTTT.

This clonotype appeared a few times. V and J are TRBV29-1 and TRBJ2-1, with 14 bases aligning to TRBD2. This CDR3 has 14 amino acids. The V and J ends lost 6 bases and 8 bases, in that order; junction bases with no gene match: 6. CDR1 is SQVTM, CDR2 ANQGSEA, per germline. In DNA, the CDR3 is TGCAGCGTAAGACTAGCGGGAGGGACGTATGAGCAGTTCTTC. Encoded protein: CSVRLAGGTYEQFF.

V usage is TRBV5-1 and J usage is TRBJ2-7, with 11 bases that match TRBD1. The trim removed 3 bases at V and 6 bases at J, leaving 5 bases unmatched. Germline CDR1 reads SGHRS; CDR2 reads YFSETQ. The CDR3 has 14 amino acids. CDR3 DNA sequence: TGCGCCAGCAGCTGGGGACAGGGGGGTGGCGAGCAGTACTTC. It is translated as CASSWGQGGGEQYF.

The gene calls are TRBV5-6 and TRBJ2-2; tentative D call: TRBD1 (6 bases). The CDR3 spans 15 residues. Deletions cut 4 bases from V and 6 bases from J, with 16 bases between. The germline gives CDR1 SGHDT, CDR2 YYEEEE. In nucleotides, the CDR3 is TGTGCCAGCAGCGTCGGTTACAGGGAACCCGGGGAGCTGTTTTTT. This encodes CASSVGYREPGELFF.

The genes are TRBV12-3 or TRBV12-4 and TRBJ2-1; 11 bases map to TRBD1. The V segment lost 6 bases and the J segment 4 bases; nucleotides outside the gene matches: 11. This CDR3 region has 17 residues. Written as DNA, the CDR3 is TGTGCCAGCAGCCGATCCCGGGACAGGGGGGGGTACAATGAGCAGTTCTTC. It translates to CASSRSRDRGGYNEQFF.

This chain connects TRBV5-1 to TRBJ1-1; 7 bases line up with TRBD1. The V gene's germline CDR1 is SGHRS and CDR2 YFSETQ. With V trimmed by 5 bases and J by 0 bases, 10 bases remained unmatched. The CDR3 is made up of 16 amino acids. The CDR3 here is CASRRQGTLLNTEAFF. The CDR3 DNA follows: TGCGCCAGCAGGCGACAGGGAACCCTCCTGAACACTGAAGCTTTCTTT.

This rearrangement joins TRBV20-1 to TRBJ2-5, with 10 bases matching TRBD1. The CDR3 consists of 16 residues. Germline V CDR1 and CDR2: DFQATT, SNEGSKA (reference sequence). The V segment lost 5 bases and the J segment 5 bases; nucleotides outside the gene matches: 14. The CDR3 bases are TGCAGTGCTCCCTCTCCCGACAGGGGGCGCTGGGAGACCCAGTACTTC. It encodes CSAPSPDRGRWETQYF.

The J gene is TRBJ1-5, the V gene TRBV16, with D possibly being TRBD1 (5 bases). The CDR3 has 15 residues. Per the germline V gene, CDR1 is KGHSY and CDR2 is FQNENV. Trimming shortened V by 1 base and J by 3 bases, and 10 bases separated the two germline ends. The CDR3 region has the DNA TGTGCCAGCAGCCAATATGGAGGGGTCAATCAGCCCCAGCATTTT. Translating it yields CASSQYGGVNQPQHF.

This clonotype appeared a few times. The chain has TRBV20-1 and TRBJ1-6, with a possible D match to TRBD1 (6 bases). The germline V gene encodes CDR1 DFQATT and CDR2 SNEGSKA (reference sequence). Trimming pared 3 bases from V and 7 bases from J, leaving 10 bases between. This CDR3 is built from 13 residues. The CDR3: CSARRTANSPLHF. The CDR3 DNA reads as TGCAGTGCTAGGAGGACAGCGAATTCACCCCTCCACTTT.

DNA of the CDR3: TGCAGTGCTAATCCCGCGACTCAGGAGGAGACCCAGTACTTC. Its translation is CSANPATQEETQYF. The gene calls are TRBV20-1 and TRBJ2-5; unclear D gene. Per the germline V gene, CDR1 is DFQATT and CDR2 is SNEGSKA (reference sequence). CDR3 length equals 14 residues. The V gene lost 4 bases and the J gene lost 5 bases, with 17 bases spanning the gap.

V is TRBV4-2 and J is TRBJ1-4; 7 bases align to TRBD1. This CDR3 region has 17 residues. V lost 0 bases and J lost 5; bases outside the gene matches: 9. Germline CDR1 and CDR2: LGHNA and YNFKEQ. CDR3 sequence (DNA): TGTGCCAGCAGCCAAGAGTTCCAGACAGGGTACAATGAAAAACTGTTTTTT. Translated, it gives CASSQEFQTGYNEKLFF.

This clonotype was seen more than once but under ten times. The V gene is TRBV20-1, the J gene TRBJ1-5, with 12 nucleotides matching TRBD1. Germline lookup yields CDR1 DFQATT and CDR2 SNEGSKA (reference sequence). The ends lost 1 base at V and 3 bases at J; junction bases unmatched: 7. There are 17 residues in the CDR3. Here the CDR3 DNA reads TGCAGTGCTAGAGTTGGGGGACAGGGGGCCGACAATCAGCCCCAGCATTTT. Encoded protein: CSARVGGQGADNQPQHF.

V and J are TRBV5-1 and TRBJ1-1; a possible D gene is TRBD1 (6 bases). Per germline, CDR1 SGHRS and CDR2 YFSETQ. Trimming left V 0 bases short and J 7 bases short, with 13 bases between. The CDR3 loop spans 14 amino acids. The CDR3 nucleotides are TGCGCCAGCAGCTTGGCTCAGGGGTATGGTGAAGCTTTCTTT. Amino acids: CASSLAQGYGEAFF.